The 5 T cell receptor beta chains below come from one sample, sequenced in a study of blood T cell repertoires in COVID-19. The data were produced by immunoSEQ multiplex PCR, yet TCRdb's version contains in-frame clones alone and is incomplete. The data show about 76,000 clones, with approximately 84% seen just once and approximately 11% held by the top ten. Sequencing input: peripheral blood. These receptors originate from a man aged 60 to 69 with COVID-19, enrolled during active disease.

In its sample, this clone was seen a few times. V and J are TRBV29-1 and TRBJ1-4; 7 nucleotides align to TRBD1. V was clipped by 4 bases and J by 6 bases; unmatched bases: 5. The V gene's germline CDR1 is SQVTM and CDR2 ANQGSEA. This CDR3 comprises 13 residues. The CDR3 loop is CSVGPQGDEKLFF. As DNA, the CDR3 is TGCAGCGTTGGTCCCCAGGGGGATGAAAAACTGTTTTTT. Full variable domain (remainder filled in from reference TRBV29-1 and TRBJ1-4): SAVISQKPSRDICQRGTSLTIQCQVDSQVTMMFWYRQQPGQSLTLIATANQGSEATYESGFVIDKFPISRPNLTFSTLTVSNMSPEDSSIYLCSVGPQGDEKLFFGSGTQLSVL.

This sequence joins TRBV7-7 and TRBJ2-5, with TRBD2 matching 9 bases. Germline values: CDR1 SSHAT, CDR2 FNYEAQ (reference sequence). V gave up 5 bases and J gave up 2 bases; unmatched junction bases: 9. There are 16 residues in the CDR3. CDR3 sequence (DNA): TGTGCCAGCAGCCCCAATAGCGGGGGCCCTCAAGAGACCCAGTACTTC. It specifies CASSPNSGGPQETQYF.

V gene TRBV13 combines with J gene TRBJ2-1; a weak D match, TRBD2 (5 bases). The CDR3 totals 15 residues. Between the trimmed V and J ends, which lost 5 bases and 5 bases, there was a span of 16 bases. Germline-derived CDR1 and CDR2 are PRHDT and FYEKMQ (reference sequence). CDR3 protein: CASSPDPPGDNEQFF. CDR3 bases: TGTGCCAGCAGCCCTGACCCCCCCGGGGACAATGAGCAGTTCTTC.

This chain connects TRBV4-2 to TRBJ1-6, with D possibly TRBD1 on 5 matching bases. The CDR3 has 16 amino acids. Per germline, CDR1 LGHNA and CDR2 YNFKEQ. The germline V and J ends were trimmed by 0 bases and 3 bases, with 9 bases remaining between them. CDR3 coding DNA: TGTGCCAGCAGCCAAGAGGGGGGAGACTATAATTCACCCCTCCACTTT. It codes for CASSQEGGDYNSPLHF.

V usage is TRBV19 and J usage is TRBJ1-5, with 7 nucleotides matching TRBD1. CDR1 and CDR2 from the germline V gene are LNHDA and SQIVND (reference sequence). The V segment lost 6 bases and the J segment 1 base; nucleotides outside the gene matches: 6. CDR3 length equals 15 residues. CDR3 residues: CASSYQGESNQPQHF. In DNA, the CDR3 is TGTGCCAGTAGCTATCAGGGGGAGAGCAATCAGCCCCAGCATTTT.